These 15 T cell receptor beta chains were sequenced from one sample in a study of blood T cell repertoires in COVID-19. Sequencing used immunoSEQ multiplex PCR; TCRdb keeps in-frame clones, though not all of them. The table records a few hundred thousand clones, roughly 90% of them present only once. Material for sequencing was PBMCs or T cells enriched from blood (not recorded which). Receptors originate from a woman between 40 and 55 years old who had recovered from COVID-19.

The genes are TRBV4-3 and TRBJ2-3; possibly TRBD1 for D (6 bases). V gave up 4 bases and J gave up 0 bases, with 14 bases separating them. Per the germline V gene, CDR1 is LGHNA and CDR2 is YSLEER. The CDR3 contains 16 residues. The CDR3 nucleotides read TGCGCCAGCAGCCTTTTCGACAGGCTAAGCACAGATACGCAGTATTTT. This codes for CASSLFDRLSTDTQYF.

The chain uses TRBV5-1 and TRBJ2-5; 7 positions agree with TRBD1. Germline lookup yields CDR1 SGHRS and CDR2 YFSETQ. V was pared by 6 bases and J by 5 bases, with 13 bases of the junction left unmatched. This CDR3 is built from 15 residues. The CDR3 region is CASTVDGTASETQYF. Here the CDR3 DNA reads TGCGCCAGCACCGTGGACGGGACAGCCTCGGAGACCCAGTACTTC.

The rearrangement joins TRBV7-9 to TRBJ2-4; TRBD2 is a possible D gene (6 bases). The CDR3 consists of 16 residues. Trimming took 1 base from V and 4 from J, leaving 14 bases between them. Per germline, CDR1 SEHNR and CDR2 FQNEAQ (reference sequence). The CDR3 sequence: CASSLGLGRGKNIQYF. The CDR3 nucleotides are TGTGCCAGCAGCTTAGGCCTGGGGCGGGGTAAAAACATTCAGTACTTC.

This chain uses TRBV27 with TRBJ1-5; 8 nucleotides match TRBD1. CDR1 MNHEY and CDR2 SMNVEV come from the germline V gene (reference sequence). Trimming took 3 bases from V and 8 from J; bases not matched to a gene: 9. The CDR3 has 15 residues. For the CDR3, the DNA is TGTGCCAGCAGTTTTTCGACAGGGGCATCAGAGCCCCAGCATTTT. It translates to CASSFSTGASEPQHF.

This chain uses TRBV9 with TRBJ2-3; D may be TRBD1 (6 bases). The germline gives CDR1 SGDLS, CDR2 YYNGEE. Trimming took 0 bases from V and 1 from J, leaving 12 bases between them. This CDR3 region has 16 residues. CDR3 amino acids: CASSVGRAGGTDTQYF. Written as DNA, the CDR3 is TGTGCCAGCAGCGTAGGTCGGGCAGGGGGCACAGATACGCAGTATTTT.

CDR3 sequence reads: CASSPTSTGELFF. As DNA, the CDR3 is TGTGCCAGCTCACCGACAAGCACCGGGGAGCTGTTTTTT. This chain links TRBV18 with TRBJ2-2, with D hard to call. The germline CDR1 and CDR2 sequences are KGHSH and LQKENI. V dropped 3 bases and J dropped 4 bases, with 6 bases sitting between them. The CDR3 spans 13 residues.

This chain uses TRBV2 with TRBJ2-7; D call uncertain. V lost 6 bases to trimming and J lost 6 bases, with 15 bases between them. Germline V gene sequence: CDR1 SNHLY, CDR2 FYNNEI. The CDR3 is made up of 13 amino acids. The CDR3 nucleotides read TGTGCCAGCAGGGATAGCCTTGGCTCCGAGCAGTACTTC. It codes for CASRDSLGSEQYF.

This chain uses TRBV7-9 with TRBJ1-2; the D is unclear. The V end lost 5 bases, the J end lost 2 bases, and 6 bases lay between the germline ends. CDR3 length: 12 residues. Germline V CDR1 and CDR2: SEHNR, FQNEAQ (reference sequence). The CDR3 nucleotides read TGTGCCAGCAGCCCCGGGAACTATGGCTACACCTTC. Translating gives CASSPGNYGYTF. Full variable domain (rest looked up from reference TRBV7-9 and TRBJ1-2): DTGVSQNPRHKITKRGQNVTFRCDPISEHNRLYWYRQTLGQGPEFLTYFQNEAQLEKSRLLSDRFSAERPKGSFSTLEIQRTEQGDSAMYLCASSPGNYGYTFGSGTRLTVV.

The chain couples TRBV6-2 or TRBV6-3 to TRBJ2-5, with D tentatively TRBD2 (6 bases). Per germline, CDR1 MNHEY and CDR2 SVGEGT. The CDR3 has 14 residues. V lost 2 bases and J lost 5, with 12 bases in between. The CDR3: CASSYLAQEETQYF. DNA of the CDR3: TGTGCCAGCAGTTACCTAGCGCAGGAGGAGACCCAGTACTTC.

CDR3 sequence: CASSSRGSSGYSYEQYF. CDR3 DNA: TGTGCCAGCAGCTCCCGCGGTTCTAGCGGGTATTCCTACGAGCAGTACTTC. The chain combines TRBV11-2 with TRBJ2-7, with TRBD2 identical over 8 bases. Germline assignment: CDR1 SGHAT and CDR2 FQNNGV. V dropped 4 bases and J dropped 1; count of bases not matched to a gene: 12. This CDR3 is 17 amino acids long.

The chain uses TRBV7-9 and TRBJ1-1; D call uncertain. V was pared by 0 bases and J by 2 bases, with 10 bases between. CDR1 is SEHNR, CDR2 FQNEAQ, per germline (reference sequence). The CDR3 consists of 15 residues. CDR3 in amino acids: CASSLAGGFNTEAFF. As DNA, the CDR3 is TGTGCCAGCAGCTTAGCTGGAGGGTTTAACACTGAAGCTTTCTTT.

The chain has TRBV11-2 and TRBJ2-3; TRBD1 aligns across 9 bases. Germline V CDR1 and CDR2: SGHAT, FQNNGV. V shed 6 bases, J shed 0 bases, and the junction held 7 bases outside the gene matches. The CDR3 has 16 residues. The CDR3, as DNA: TGTGCCAGCAGTCGACAGGGGGTAACTAGCACAGATACGCAGTATTTT. Its protein product is CASSRQGVTSTDTQYF.

The V call is TRBV7-6, the J call TRBJ2-2; tentatively, D is TRBD1 (7 bases). The germline V gene encodes CDR1 SGHVS and CDR2 FNYEAQ. The V and J ends lost 4 bases and 4 bases respectively, with 16 bases between them. The CDR3 loop spans 16 amino acids. In DNA form, the CDR3 reads TGTGCCAGCAGCTCCCAGGGGGGAATTGGCACCGGGGAGCTGTTTTTT. It encodes CASSSQGGIGTGELFF.

CDR3 DNA: TGCAGTGCTAGTACTAGCACCAGGGGGGATACGCAGTATTTT. It codes for CSASTSTRGDTQYF. This chain uses TRBV20-1 with TRBJ2-3, with a tentative D call TRBD1 (7 bases). CDR1 is DFQATT, CDR2 SNEGSKA, per germline (reference sequence). The CDR3 spans 14 residues. The V end lost 3 bases, the J end lost 6 bases, and 16 bases lay between the germline ends.

The J gene is TRBJ2-5, the V gene TRBV7-2, with 8 bases that match TRBD1. The CDR3 loop spans 15 amino acids. Per germline, CDR1 SGHTA and CDR2 FQGNSA. Trimming cost V 4 bases and J 1 base; bases outside gene matches: 5. In DNA, the CDR3 is TGTGCCAGCAGCTGGGGGACAGGCCCCCAAGAGACCCAGTACTTC. Translation: CASSWGTGPQETQYF.